This TCR beta chain comes out of a study of T cells after yellow fever vaccination. Study findings and constraints: Boosting was followed by the reappearance of most primary-vaccination clones (roughly 95% CD4, about 90% CD8).

Using its own MiXCR run on the 5' RACE reads, TCRdb lists one record per CDR3 protein. This table has hundreds of thousands of distinct CDR3 sequences, over 5% appearing once. This CDR3 is built from 15 residues. V was clipped by 1 base and J by 3 bases, with 12 bases between them. Germline CDR1 reads SEHNR; CDR2 reads FQNEAQ (reference sequence). In this sample, this clonotype turned up many times. Its antigen is undetermined. The sample consisted of PBMCs, taken 5 days after the yellow fever booster vaccination. The sequence came from a man younger than 45 who received the YFV17D yellow fever vaccine. This chain connects TRBV7-9 to TRBJ2-5; D is uncertain. The CDR3 spells CASSLVPGRKETQYF. CDR3 coding DNA: TGTGCCAGCAGCTTAGTCCCAGGACGTAAAGAGACCCAGTACTTC.